A single sample gave rise to the 6 T cell receptor beta chains below, sequenced in a study of blood T cells in healthy people across ages. Alongside a J-beta primer mix, a sample-barcoded 5' primer served in a second PCR lasting roughly 6 to 11 cycles. TCRdb re-analysed the 5' RACE reads in MiXCR, keeping a single row per CDR3 protein. The sample holds 1.5 million to 2 million distinct CDR3 sequences; 28% are singletons and the top ten take 7.7%. Sequenced material: blood. The receptor set was obtained from a woman in her twenties or thirties in good health.

This clonotype was seen ten or more times. The chain combines TRBV28 with TRBJ1-2; D might be TRBD1 (6 bases). Trimming shortened V by 7 bases and J by 8 bases, and 17 bases separated the two germline ends. Germline lookup yields CDR1 MDHEN and CDR2 SYDVKM. The CDR3 has 13 amino acids. The CDR3 nucleotides read TGTGCCAGCACCACCTGGGGGGCATTCGGCTACACCTTC. This sequence encodes CASTTWGAFGYTF.

V is TRBV7-8 and J is TRBJ2-1; D is unclear. The V gene's germline CDR1 is SGHVS and CDR2 FQNEAQ. Between the trimmed V and J ends, which lost 5 bases and 2 bases, there was a span of 16 bases. CDR3 length: 16 amino acids. CDR3 residues: CASSRRLFDPYNEQFF. The CDR3 coding sequence is TGTGCCAGCAGCCGCCGCTTGTTTGATCCCTACAATGAGCAGTTCTTC.

J is TRBJ2-1 and V is TRBV18, with D perhaps given as TRBD1 or TRBD2 (5 bases each). With 3 bases removed from V and 1 base from J, the gap between germline ends came to 13 bases. Germline V gene data show CDR1 as KGHSH and CDR2 as LQKENI. CDR3 size: 16 residues. DNA for the CDR3: TGTGCCAGCTCACCCATCGGGACCAATTCCTACAATGAGCAGTTCTTC. Translation gives CASSPIGTNSYNEQFF. The full variable domain, rest sourced from reference TRBV18 and TRBJ2-1, is NAGVMQNPRHLVRRRGQEARLRCSPMKGHSHVYWYRQLPEEGLKFMVYLQKENIIDESGMPKERFSAEFPKEGPSILRIQQVVRGDSAAYFCASSPIGTNSYNEQFFGPGTRLTVL.

The chain recombines TRBV5-6 with TRBJ2-5; 7 nucleotides match TRBD2. The J call could be wrong; TRBJ2-7 is a better fit for the DNA end. The CDR3 spans 15 residues. Looked up from germline, CDR1 is SGHDT and CDR2 is YYEEEE. This CDR3 reads CASILWGGAVYEQYF. DNA of the CDR3: TGTGCCAGCATCCTGTGGGGGGGAGCAGTCTACGAGCAGTACTTC.

The CDR3 here is CASSQAALGGADTQYF. The DNA for the CDR3 is TGTGCCAGCAGCCAAGCGGCACTCGGAGGCGCAGATACGCAGTATTTT. V is TRBV4-2 and J is TRBJ2-3, with D possibly being TRBD2 (5 bases). Trimming shortened V by 1 base and J by 4 bases, and 15 bases separated the two germline ends. The CDR3 has 16 amino acids. Germline V gene sequence: CDR1 LGHNA, CDR2 YNFKEQ.

The V and J genes are TRBV5-1 and TRBJ2-4; a possible D gene is TRBD1 (6 bases). The J call may not be correct, given that the DNA end is closer to TRBJ2-7. The germline V gene has CDR1 SGHRS and CDR2 YFSETQ. The CDR3 extends over 12 amino acids. CDR3 loop: CASREQGYEQYF. CDR3 bases: TGCGCCAGCAGAGAACAGGGCTACGAGCAGTACTTC.